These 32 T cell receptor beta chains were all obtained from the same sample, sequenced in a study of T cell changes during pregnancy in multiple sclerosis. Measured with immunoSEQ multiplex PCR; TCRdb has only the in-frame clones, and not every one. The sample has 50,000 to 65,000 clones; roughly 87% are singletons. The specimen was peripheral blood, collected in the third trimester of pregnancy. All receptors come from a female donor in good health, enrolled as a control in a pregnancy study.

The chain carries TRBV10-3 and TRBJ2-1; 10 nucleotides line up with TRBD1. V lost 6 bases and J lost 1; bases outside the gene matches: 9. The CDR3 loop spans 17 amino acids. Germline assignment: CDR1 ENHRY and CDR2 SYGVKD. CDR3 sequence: CAIREGQGRVSYNEQFF. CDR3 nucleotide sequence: TGTGCCATCAGGGAGGGACAGGGGAGAGTTTCCTACAATGAGCAGTTCTTC.

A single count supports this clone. The CDR3 DNA is TGTGCCAGTAGTACCGGGGTCAACGAGCAGTACTTC. Its translation: CASSTGVNEQYF. V is TRBV19 and J is TRBJ2-7, with D possibly matching TRBD2 (5 bases). V was clipped by 4 bases and J by 5 bases, with 9 bases between them. This CDR3 is 12 amino acids long. The germline CDR1 and CDR2 sequences are LNHDA and SQIVND (reference sequence).

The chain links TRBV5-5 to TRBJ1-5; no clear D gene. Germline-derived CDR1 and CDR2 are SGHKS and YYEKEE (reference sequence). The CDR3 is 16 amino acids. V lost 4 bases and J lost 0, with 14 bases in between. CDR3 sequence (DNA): TGTGCCAGCAGCCCGGGAGGGATTAATAGCAATCAGCCCCAGCATTTT. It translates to CASSPGGINSNQPQHF. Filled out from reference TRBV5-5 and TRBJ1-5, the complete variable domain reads DAGVTQSPTHLIKTRGQQVTLRCSPISGHKSVSWYQQVLGQGPQFIFQYYEKEERGRGNFPDRFSARQFPNYSSELNVNALLLGDSALYLCASSPGGINSNQPQHFGDGTRLSIL.

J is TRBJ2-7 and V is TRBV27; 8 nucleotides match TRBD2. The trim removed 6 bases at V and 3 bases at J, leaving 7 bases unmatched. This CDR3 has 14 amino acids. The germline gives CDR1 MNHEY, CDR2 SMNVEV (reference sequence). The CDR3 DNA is TGTGCCAGCAGCCGGGGGGGGTGGTTCTACGAGCAGTACTTC. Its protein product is CASSRGGWFYEQYF.

This CDR3 reads CASSSTSDWGGELFF. DNA for the CDR3: TGTGCCAGCAGCTCGACTAGCGATTGGGGCGGGGAGCTGTTTTTT. This sequence joins TRBV5-4 and TRBJ2-2, with 8 nucleotides matching TRBD2. Germline values: CDR1 SGHNT, CDR2 YYREEE (reference sequence). Unmatched junction bases numbered 8, after V lost 3 bases and J lost 7 bases. This CDR3 spans 15 amino acids.

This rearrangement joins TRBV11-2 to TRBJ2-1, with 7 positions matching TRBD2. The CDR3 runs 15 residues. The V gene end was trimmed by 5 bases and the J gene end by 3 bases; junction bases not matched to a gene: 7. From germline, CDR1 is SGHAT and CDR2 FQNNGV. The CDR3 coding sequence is TGTGCCAGCAGCCGAGAGGGCGGGGGCTACAATGAGCAGTTCTTC. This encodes CASSREGGGYNEQFF.

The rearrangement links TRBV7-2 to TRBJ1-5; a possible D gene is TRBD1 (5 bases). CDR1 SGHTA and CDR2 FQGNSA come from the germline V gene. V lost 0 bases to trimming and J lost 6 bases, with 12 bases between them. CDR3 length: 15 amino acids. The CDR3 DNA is TGTGCCAGCAGCTTAGCGTCAGGGATCGGTCAGCCCCAGCATTTT. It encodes CASSLASGIGQPQHF.

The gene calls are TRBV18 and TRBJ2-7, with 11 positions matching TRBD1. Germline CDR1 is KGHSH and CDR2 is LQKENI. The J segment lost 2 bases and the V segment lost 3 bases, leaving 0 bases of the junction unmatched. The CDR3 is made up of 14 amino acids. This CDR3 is CASSPGQGAYEQYF. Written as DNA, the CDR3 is TGTGCCAGCTCACCGGGACAGGGGGCCTACGAGCAGTACTTC.

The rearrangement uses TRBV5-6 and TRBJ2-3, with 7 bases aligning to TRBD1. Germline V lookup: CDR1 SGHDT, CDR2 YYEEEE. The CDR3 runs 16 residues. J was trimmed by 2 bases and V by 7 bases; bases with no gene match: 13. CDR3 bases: TGTGCCAGCGGAGTGGAGACAGGGTTTCCCACAGATACGCAGTATTTT. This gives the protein CASGVETGFPTDTQYF.

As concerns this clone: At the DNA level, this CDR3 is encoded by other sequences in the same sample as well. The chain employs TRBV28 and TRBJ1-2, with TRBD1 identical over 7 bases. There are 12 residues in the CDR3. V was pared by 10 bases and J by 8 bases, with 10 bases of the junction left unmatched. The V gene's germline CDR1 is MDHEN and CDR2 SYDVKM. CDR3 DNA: TGTGCCACCGTCCAGGGGGAAAGCGGCTACACCTTC. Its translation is CATVQGESGYTF.

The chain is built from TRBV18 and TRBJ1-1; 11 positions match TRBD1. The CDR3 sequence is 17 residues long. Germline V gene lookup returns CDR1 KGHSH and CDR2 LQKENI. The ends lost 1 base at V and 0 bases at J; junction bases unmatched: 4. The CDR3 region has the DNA TGTGCCAGCTCACCACTACGGGACAGGGGGATGAACACTGAAGCTTTCTTT. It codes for CASSPLRDRGMNTEAFF.

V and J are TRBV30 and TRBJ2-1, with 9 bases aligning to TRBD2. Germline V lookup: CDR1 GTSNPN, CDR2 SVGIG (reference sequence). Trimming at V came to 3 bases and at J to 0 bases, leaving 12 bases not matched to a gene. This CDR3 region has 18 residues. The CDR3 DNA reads TGTGCCTGGAGGCTCAGCGTTAGCGGGGGTTCCTCCTACAATGAGCAGTTCTTC. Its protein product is CAWRLSVSGGSSYNEQFF.

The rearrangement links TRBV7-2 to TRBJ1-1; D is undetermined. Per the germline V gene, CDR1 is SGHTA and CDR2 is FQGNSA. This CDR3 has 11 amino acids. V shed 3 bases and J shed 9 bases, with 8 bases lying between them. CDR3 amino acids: CASSLGHQAFF. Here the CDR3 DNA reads TGTGCCAGCAGCTTGGGCCACCAAGCTTTCTTT.

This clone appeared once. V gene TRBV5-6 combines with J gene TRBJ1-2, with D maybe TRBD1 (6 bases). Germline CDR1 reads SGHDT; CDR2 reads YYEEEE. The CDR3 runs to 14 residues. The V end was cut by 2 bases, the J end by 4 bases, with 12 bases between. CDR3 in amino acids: CASSLTTGSYGYTF. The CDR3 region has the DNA TGTGCCAGCAGCTTAACCACAGGGTCCTATGGCTACACCTTC.

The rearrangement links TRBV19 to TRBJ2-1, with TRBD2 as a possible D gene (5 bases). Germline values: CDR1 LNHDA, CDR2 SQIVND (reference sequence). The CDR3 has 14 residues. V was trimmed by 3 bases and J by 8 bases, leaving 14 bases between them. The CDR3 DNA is TGTGCCAGTAGTATGAAGAGGGTTGATCATGAGCAGTTCTTC. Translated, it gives CASSMKRVDHEQFF.

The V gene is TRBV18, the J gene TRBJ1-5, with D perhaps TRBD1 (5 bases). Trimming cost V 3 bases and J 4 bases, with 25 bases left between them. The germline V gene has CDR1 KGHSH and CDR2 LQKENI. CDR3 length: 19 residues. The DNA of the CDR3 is TGTGCCAGCTCACCTACTGTGGGCAGGGTAAACGGCAAAAATCAGCCCCAGCATTTT. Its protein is CASSPTVGRVNGKNQPQHF.

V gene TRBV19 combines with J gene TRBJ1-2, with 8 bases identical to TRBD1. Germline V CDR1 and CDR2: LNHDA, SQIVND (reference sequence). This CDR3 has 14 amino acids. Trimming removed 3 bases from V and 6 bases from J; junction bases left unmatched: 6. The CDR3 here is CASSMGQGADGYTF. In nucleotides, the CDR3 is TGTGCCAGTAGTATGGGTCAGGGGGCAGATGGCTACACCTTC.

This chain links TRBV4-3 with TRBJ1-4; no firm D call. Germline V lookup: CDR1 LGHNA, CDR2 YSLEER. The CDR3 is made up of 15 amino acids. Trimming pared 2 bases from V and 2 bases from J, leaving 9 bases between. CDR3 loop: CASSQLGTTNEKLFF. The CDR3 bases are TGCGCCAGCAGCCAATTGGGCACTACTAATGAAAAACTGTTTTTT.

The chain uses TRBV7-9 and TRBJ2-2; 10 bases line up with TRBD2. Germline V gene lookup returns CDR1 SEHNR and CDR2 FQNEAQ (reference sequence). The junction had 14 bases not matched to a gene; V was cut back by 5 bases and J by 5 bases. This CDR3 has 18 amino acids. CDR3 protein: CASSVVPGTSVKTGELFF. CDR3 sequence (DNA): TGTGCCAGCAGCGTCGTTCCAGGGACTAGCGTGAAAACCGGGGAGCTGTTTTTT.

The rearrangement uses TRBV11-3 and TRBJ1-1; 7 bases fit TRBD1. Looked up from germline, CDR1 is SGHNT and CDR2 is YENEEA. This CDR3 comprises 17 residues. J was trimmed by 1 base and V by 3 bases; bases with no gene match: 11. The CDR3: CASSFSDRVGGNTEAFF. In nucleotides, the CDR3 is TGTGCCAGCAGCTTTTCAGACAGGGTAGGCGGGAACACTGAAGCTTTCTTT.

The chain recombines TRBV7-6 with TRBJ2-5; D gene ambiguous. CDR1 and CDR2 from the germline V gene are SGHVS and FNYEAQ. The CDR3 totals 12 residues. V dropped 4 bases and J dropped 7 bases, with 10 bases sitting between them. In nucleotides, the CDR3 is TGTGCCAGCAGCTCCCTAGAGGCGACCCAGTACTTC. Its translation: CASSSLEATQYF.

CDR3 amino acids: CASSFDSRGGQPQHF. As DNA, the CDR3 is TGTGCCAGCAGCTTCGACTCGAGGGGAGGTCAGCCCCAGCATTTT. This sequence joins TRBV7-2 and TRBJ1-5, with a tentative D call TRBD1 (5 bases). The V gene's germline CDR1 is SGHTA and CDR2 FQGNSA. This CDR3 has 15 residues. V was shortened by 3 bases and J by 6 bases, with 15 bases between the two germline ends.

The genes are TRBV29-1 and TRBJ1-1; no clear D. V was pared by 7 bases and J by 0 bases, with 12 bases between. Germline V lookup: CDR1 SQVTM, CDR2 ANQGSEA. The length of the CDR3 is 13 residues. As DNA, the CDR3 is TGCAGCGGGGCAGGTACAGTGAACACTGAAGCTTTCTTT. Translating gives CSGAGTVNTEAFF.

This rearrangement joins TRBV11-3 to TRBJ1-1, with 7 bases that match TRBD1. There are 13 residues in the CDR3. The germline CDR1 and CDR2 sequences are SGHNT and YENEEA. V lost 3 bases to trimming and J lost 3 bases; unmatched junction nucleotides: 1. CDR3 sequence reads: CASSFTGDTEAFF. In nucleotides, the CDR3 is TGTGCCAGCAGCTTTACAGGGGACACTGAAGCTTTCTTT.

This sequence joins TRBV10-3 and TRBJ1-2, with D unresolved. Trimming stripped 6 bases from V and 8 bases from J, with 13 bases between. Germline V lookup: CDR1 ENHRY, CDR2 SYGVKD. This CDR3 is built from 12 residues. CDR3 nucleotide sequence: TGTGCCATCAGCACGGGTAGCGAGGGCTACACCTTC. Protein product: CAISTGSEGYTF.

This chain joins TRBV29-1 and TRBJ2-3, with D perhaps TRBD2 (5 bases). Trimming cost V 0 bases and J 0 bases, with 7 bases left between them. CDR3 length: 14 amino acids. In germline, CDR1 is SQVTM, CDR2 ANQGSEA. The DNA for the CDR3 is TGCAGCGTTGAAGATCGCGGGAGCACAGATACGCAGTATTTT. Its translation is CSVEDRGSTDTQYF.

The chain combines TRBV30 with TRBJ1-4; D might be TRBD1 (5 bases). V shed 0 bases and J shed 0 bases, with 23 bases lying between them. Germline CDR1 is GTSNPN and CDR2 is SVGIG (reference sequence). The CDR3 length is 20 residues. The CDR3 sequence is CAWSVGVQGLGRATNEKLFF. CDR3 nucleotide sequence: TGTGCCTGGAGTGTAGGAGTCCAGGGTCTAGGGCGTGCAACTAATGAAAAACTGTTTTTT.

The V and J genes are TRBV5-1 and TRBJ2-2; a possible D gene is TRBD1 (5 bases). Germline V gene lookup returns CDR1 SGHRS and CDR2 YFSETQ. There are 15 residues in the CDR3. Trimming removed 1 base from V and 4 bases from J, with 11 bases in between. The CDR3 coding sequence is TGCGCCAGCAGCTTGTTGCAGGGCGGCACCGGGGAGCTGTTTTTT. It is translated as CASSLLQGGTGELFF.

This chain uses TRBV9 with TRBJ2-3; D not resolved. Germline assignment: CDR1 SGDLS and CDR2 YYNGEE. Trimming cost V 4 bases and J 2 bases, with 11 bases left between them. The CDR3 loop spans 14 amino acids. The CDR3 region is CASSLWADTDTQYF. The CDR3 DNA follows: TGTGCCAGCAGCCTCTGGGCAGACACAGATACGCAGTATTTT.

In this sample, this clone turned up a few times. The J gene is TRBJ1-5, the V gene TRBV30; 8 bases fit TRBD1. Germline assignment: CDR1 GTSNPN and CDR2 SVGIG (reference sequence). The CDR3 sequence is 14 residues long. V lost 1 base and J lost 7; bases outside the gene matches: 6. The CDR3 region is CAWSEGQVLQPQHF. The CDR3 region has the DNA TGTGCCTGGAGTGAGGGACAGGTCTTACAGCCCCAGCATTTT. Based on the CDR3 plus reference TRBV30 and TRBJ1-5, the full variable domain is SQTIHQWPATLVQPVGSPLSLECTVEGTSNPNLYWYRQAAGRGLQLLFYSVGIGQISSEVPQNLSASRPQDRQFILSSKKLLLSDSGFYLCAWSEGQVLQPQHFGDGTRLSIL.

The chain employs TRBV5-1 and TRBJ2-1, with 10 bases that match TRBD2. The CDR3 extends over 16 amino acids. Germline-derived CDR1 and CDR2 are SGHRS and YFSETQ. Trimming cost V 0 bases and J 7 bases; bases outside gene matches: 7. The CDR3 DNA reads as TGCGCCAGCAGCTTGGCGCTAGCGGGAGCTGGGAATGAGCAGTTCTTC. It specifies CASSLALAGAGNEQFF.

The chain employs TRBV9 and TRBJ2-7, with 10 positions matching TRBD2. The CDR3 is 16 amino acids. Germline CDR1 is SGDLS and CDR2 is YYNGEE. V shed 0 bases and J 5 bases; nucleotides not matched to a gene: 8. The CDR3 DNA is TGTGCCAGCAGCGTAGCTGGTCTAGCGGGAGTACACGAGCAGTACTTC. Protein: CASSVAGLAGVHEQYF.